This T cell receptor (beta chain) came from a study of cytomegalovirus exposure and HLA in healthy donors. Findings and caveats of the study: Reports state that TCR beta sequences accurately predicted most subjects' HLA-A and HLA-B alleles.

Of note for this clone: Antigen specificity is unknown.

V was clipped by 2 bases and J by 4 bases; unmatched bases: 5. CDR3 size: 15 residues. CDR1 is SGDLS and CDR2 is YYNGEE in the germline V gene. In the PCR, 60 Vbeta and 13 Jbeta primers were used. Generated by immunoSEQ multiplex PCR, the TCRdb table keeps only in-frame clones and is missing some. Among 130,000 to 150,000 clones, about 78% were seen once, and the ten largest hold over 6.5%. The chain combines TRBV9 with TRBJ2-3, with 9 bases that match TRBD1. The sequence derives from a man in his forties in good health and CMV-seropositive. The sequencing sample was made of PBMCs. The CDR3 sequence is CASSVRDRAADTQYF. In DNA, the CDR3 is TGTGCCAGCAGCGTCCGGGACAGGGCCGCAGATACGCAGTATTTT.